A selection of T cell receptor beta chains follows, all from one sample in a study of PD-L1 blockade in urothelial cancer. Here immunoSEQ multiplex PCR was the method, and the copy in TCRdb shows in-frame clones only, minus some. The data show approximately 36,000 clones, with approximately 88% seen just once and about 10% held by the top ten. Sequencing used PBMCs, obtained around atezolizumab (anti-PD-L1) treatment. These receptor sequences come from a man aged 40-55 years with urothelial cancer. CDR3s include the opening cysteine and the closing phenylalanine or tryptophan. A D gene is named only where the DNA matches it firmly. Size tells how often a clone was seen (once, few, many) or the class of an expanded clone, and some rows leave it out.

size	D	V	J	CDR3	DNA
-	-	TRBV5-4	TRBJ2-2	CASSSKRVNTGELFF	TGTGCCAGCAGCTCAAAGCGGGTGAACACCGGGGAGCTGTTTTTT
-	-	TRBV28	TRBJ1-3	CASSTQELSGNTIYF	TGTGCCAGCAGCACACAGGAACTCTCTGGAAACACCATATATTTT
-	-	TRBV2	TRBJ2-1	CASASMEGGASYNEQFF	TGTGCCAGCGCCTCTATGGAAGGGGGAGCCTCCTACAATGAGCAGTTCTTC
-	-	TRBV11-2	TRBJ1-1	CASSLRVGGTEAFF	TGTGCCAGCAGCTTACGGGTAGGGGGCACTGAAGCTTTCTTT
-	TRBD1	TRBV11-1	TRBJ1-1	CASKHRTGPNTEAFF	TGTGCCAGCAAACACCGGACAGGGCCGAACACTGAAGCTTTCTTT
-	TRBD1	TRBV11-2	TRBJ2-7	CASSFTTGGEQYF	TGTGCCAGCAGCTTCACCACAGGGGGCGAGCAGTACTTC
-	TRBD1	TRBV4-1	TRBJ1-4	CASSRSGGSNEKLFF	TGCGCCAGCAGCCGCTCAGGGGGGTCTAATGAAAAACTGTTTTTT
-	TRBD2	TRBV30	TRBJ2-7	CAWRRGVISYEQYF	TGTGCCTGGAGGCGGGGGGTGATTTCCTACGAGCAGTACTTC
once	-	TRBV7-9	TRBJ2-5	CASRGGEGEETQYF	TGTGCCAGCAGGGGCGGGGAAGGGGAAGAGACCCAGTACTTC
-	-	TRBV11-3	TRBJ2-1	CASSLGQREQFF	TGTGCCAGCAGCTTAGGCCAACGGGAGCAGTTCTTC
-	TRBD1	TRBV9	TRBJ2-5	CASTPRGGRETQYF	TGTGCCAGCACCCCAAGAGGGGGCCGAGAGACCCAGTACTTC
-	-	TRBV28	TRBJ1-2	CASSWGRRGYTF	TGTGCCAGCAGTTGGGGCAGGCGGGGCTACACCTTC
-	-	TRBV27	TRBJ2-2	CAYPDCNTGELFF	TGTGCCTACCCAGACTGCAACACCGGGGAGCTGTTTTTT
few	-	TRBV5-5	TRBJ1-5	CASSSATGDQPQHF	TGTGCCAGCAGCTCTGCGACAGGAGATCAGCCCCAGCATTTT
-	TRBD1	TRBV19	TRBJ1-3	CASRMPQGTADGNTIYF	TGTGCCAGTAGGATGCCCCAAGGGACAGCTGACGGAAACACCATATATTTT
-	TRBD2	TRBV20-1	TRBJ2-1	CSARGGGGLVF	TGCAGTGCTAGAGGGGGGGGAGGACTGGTCTTC
-	TRBD1	TRBV7-3	TRBJ2-2	CASSHRGTGELFF	TGTGCCAGCAGTCACAGGGGCACCGGGGAGCTGTTTTTT
-	-	TRBV9	TRBJ2-1	CASSFGGPGLRNEQFF	TGTGCCAGCAGCTTCGGGGGACCGGGGTTACGGAATGAGCAGTTCTTC
-	TRBD1	TRBV18	TRBJ2-5	CASSRGTGPRETQYF	TGTGCCAGCTCACGAGGGACAGGGCCCCGGGAGACCCAGTACTTC
-	TRBD2	TRBV19	TRBJ2-5	CASSIGGGLGTQYF	TGTGCCAGTAGTATTGGCGGGGGGCTCGGGACCCAGTACTTC
-	TRBD2	TRBV6-6	TRBJ2-2	CASRREGTGELFF	TGTGCCAGTAGGCGGGAGGGAACCGGGGAGCTGTTTTTT
-	TRBD1	TRBV18	TRBJ1-5	CASSPPGTGGNQPQHF	TGTGCCAGCTCACCGCCGGGGACAGGGGGCAATCAGCCCCAGCATTTT